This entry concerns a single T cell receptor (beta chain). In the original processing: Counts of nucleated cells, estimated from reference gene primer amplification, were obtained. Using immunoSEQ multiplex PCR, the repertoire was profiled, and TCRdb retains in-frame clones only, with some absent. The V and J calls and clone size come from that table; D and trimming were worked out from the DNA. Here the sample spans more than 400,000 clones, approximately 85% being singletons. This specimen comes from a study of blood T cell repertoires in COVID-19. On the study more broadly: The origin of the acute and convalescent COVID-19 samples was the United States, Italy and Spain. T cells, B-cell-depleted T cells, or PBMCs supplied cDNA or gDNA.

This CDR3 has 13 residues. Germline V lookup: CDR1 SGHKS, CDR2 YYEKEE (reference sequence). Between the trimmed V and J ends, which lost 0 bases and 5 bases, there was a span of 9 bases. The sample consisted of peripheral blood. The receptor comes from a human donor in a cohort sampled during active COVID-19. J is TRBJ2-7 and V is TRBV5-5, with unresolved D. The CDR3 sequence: CASSLDGSNEQYF. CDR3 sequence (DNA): TGTGCCAGCAGCTTGGACGGTAGCAACGAGCAGTACTTC.